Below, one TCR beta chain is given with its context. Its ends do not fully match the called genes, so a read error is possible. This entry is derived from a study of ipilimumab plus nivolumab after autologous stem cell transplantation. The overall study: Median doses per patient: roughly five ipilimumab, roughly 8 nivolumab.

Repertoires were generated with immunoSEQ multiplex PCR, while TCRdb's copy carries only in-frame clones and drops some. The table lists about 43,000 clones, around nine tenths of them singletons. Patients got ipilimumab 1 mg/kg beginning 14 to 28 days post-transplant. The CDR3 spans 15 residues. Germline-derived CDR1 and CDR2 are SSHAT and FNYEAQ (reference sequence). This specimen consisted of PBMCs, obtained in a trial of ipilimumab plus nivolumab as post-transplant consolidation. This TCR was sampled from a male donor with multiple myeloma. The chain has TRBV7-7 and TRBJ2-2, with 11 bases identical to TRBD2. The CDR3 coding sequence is TGTGCTAGCAGCGGGACTAGCGGAGGCACCGGGGAGCTGTTTTTT. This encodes CASSGTSGGTGELFF.